Included here is one T cell receptor beta chain sequence, with context. This sample is part of a study of blood T cell repertoires in COVID-19. Turning to the study itself: PBMCs, B-cell-depleted T cells, or T cells provided the cDNA or gDNA that made up the material.

CDR3 size: 14 residues. Germline loops: CDR1 SNHLY, CDR2 FYNNEI. Unmatched junction bases numbered 3, after V lost 8 bases and J lost 1 base. In the study's own analysis: Nucleated cell counts were estimated from reference gene primer amplification. Data came from immunoSEQ multiplex PCR; TCRdb stores just in-frame clones and leaves some out. The DNA was the basis for D and trimming; V, J and clone size are from that table. This table has 240,000 or so clones, approximately 83% appearing once. The chain links TRBV2 to TRBJ2-2, with TRBD1 identical over 8 bases. The TCR originated in a young man who had recovered from COVID-19. The sequencing sample was made of peripheral blood. The CDR3 DNA follows: TGTGCCAGCGCCGGGACAGGGAACACCGGGGAGCTGTTTTTT. It specifies CASAGTGNTGELFF.